Below, 29 T cell receptor beta chains from the same sample are listed, as sequenced in a study of spatial heterogeneity in lung cancer. TCRdb fed the 5' RACE reads into MiXCR, producing one record per CDR3 protein. Of tens of thousands of distinct CDR3 sequences listed, roughly 12% are singletons. Time point reported: sample taken at primary tumor resection. From tumor, nontumor lung or frozen PBMC, whole RNA was taken unsorted for sequencing. Source: PBMCs, taken at surgery. The source of these receptors is a male donor with early-stage non-small cell lung cancer.

This chain uses TRBV29-1 with TRBJ1-1; possibly TRBD1 for D (6 bases). V gave up 4 bases and J gave up 1 base, with 13 bases separating them. CDR1 is SQVTM, CDR2 ANQGSEA, per germline. This CDR3 has 14 amino acids. Here the CDR3 DNA reads TGCAGCGTTGTGTCAGGGGATTGGAACACTGAAGCTTTCTTT. Protein: CSVVSGDWNTEAFF.

This clonotype appeared many times. The chain carries TRBV5-1 and TRBJ1-1; no clear D gene. This CDR3 spans 13 amino acids. V lost 4 bases, J lost 1 base, and 8 bases lay in between. The V gene's germline CDR1 is SGHRS and CDR2 YFSETQ. In DNA form, the CDR3 reads TGCGCCAGCAGCCGAGGGTCGAACACTGAAGCTTTCTTT. Protein: CASSRGSNTEAFF.

The J gene is TRBJ2-1, the V gene TRBV19; 15 nucleotides match TRBD2. This CDR3 has 17 residues. V trimming: 3 bases; J trimming: 7 bases; junction bases outside the gene matches: 7. Germline CDR1 and CDR2: LNHDA and SQIVND (reference sequence). The DNA for the CDR3 is TGTGCCAGTAGTATGGGCCCCGGGACTAGCGGGAGGAATGAGCAGTTCTTC. It yields the protein CASSMGPGTSGRNEQFF.

Only a few counts were recorded for this clonotype. CDR3 residues: CSASPRGPYTGELFF. CDR3 DNA: TGCAGTGCTAGCCCCAGGGGGCCCTACACCGGGGAGCTGTTTTTT. V and J are TRBV20-1 and TRBJ2-2, with TRBD1 identical over 8 bases. V dropped 3 bases and J dropped 3; count of bases not matched to a gene: 6. The CDR3 runs 15 residues. Germline V lookup: CDR1 DFQATT, CDR2 SNEGSKA (reference sequence).

The V call is TRBV20-1, the J call TRBJ2-3; D gene ambiguous. The ends were cut back, 7 bases at V and 0 bases at J, with 14 bases in the middle. The germline gives CDR1 DFQATT, CDR2 SNEGSKA (reference sequence). The CDR3 loop spans 14 amino acids. CDR3 sequence: CSVRSLDSTDTQYF. DNA for the CDR3: TGCAGTGTCAGATCGTTGGACAGCACAGATACGCAGTATTTT.

This rearrangement joins TRBV20-1 to TRBJ2-5; 11 bases are a match to TRBD2. Germline V gives CDR1 DFQATT, CDR2 SNEGSKA (reference sequence). This CDR3 contains 14 residues. The junction had 4 bases not matched to a gene; V was cut back by 2 bases and J by 5 bases. CDR3 sequence: CSARNSGRAETQYF. Written as DNA, the CDR3 is TGCAGTGCTAGAAATAGCGGGAGGGCGGAGACCCAGTACTTC.

The table lists this clonotype with a few counts. The chain carries TRBV20-1 and TRBJ2-7; maybe TRBD2 (6 bases). This CDR3 has 16 amino acids. The V end lost 0 bases, the J end lost 5 bases, and 20 bases lay between the germline ends. CDR1 and CDR2 from the germline V gene are DFQATT and SNEGSKA (reference sequence). The CDR3 bases are TGCAGTGCTAGAGATATTTCGGGCGGGAAGGTGGACGAGCAGTACTTC. Protein sequence: CSARDISGGKVDEQYF.

This clonotype was picked up a small number of times. The V and J genes are TRBV20-1 and TRBJ2-4; D not resolved. CDR3 length: 14 residues. In germline, CDR1 is DFQATT, CDR2 SNEGSKA (reference sequence). Trimming took 2 bases from V and 0 from J, leaving 8 bases between them. DNA for the CDR3: TGCAGTGCTAGATCCGGGTTAGCCAAAAACATTCAGTACTTC. It translates to CSARSGLAKNIQYF.

This clonotype was seen at least ten times. This chain uses TRBV7-2 with TRBJ1-1; 8 bases match TRBD1. Losses at the gene ends were 1 base for V and 5 bases for J; bases not matched to a gene: 0. This CDR3 comprises 13 residues. Germline values: CDR1 SGHTA, CDR2 FQGNSA. CDR3 sequence reads: CASSLGQGTEAFF. CDR3 nucleotide sequence: TGTGCCAGCAGCTTAGGACAGGGGACTGAAGCTTTCTTT.

This clonotype appeared many times. Here the CDR3 reads CASGTSGISTDTQYF. DNA for the CDR3: TGTGCCAGCGGGACTAGCGGGATTAGCACAGATACGCAGTATTTT. The chain is built from TRBV12-3 or TRBV12-4 and TRBJ2-3; TRBD2 aligns across 13 bases. The CDR3 is made up of 15 amino acids. The V gene end was trimmed by 8 bases and the J gene end by 0 bases; junction bases not matched to a gene: 2.

This clonotype has at least ten counts. CDR3: CASSYTNTEAFF. The DNA of the CDR3 is TGTGCCAGCAGTTACACGAACACTGAAGCTTTCTTT. The chain links TRBV6-2 or TRBV6-3 to TRBJ1-1; no clear D. CDR3 length: 12 amino acids. The germline V gene encodes CDR1 MNHEY and CDR2 SVGEGT. With 2 bases removed from V and 1 base from J, the gap between germline ends came to 2 bases.

This clonotype was seen repeatedly, ten times or more. The rearrangement uses TRBV24-1 and TRBJ2-3; TRBD1 aligns across 8 bases. Germline-derived CDR1 and CDR2 are KGHDR and SFDVKD. CDR3 length: 14 residues. V shed 4 bases and J 7 bases; nucleotides not matched to a gene: 6. CDR3 in DNA: TGTGCCACCAGTGAAACAGGGGGGACGAATACGCAGTATTTT. Translating it yields CATSETGGTNTQYF.

J is TRBJ2-3 and V is TRBV21-1. TRBV21-1 is a listed pseudogene. The CDR3 sequence is 14 residues long. CDR3 in DNA: TGTGCCAGCAGCCGACTGGGCAACACAGATACGCAGTATTTT. It encodes CASSRLGNTDTQYF.

V usage is TRBV6-1 and J usage is TRBJ1-6; D gene ambiguous. The CDR3 runs to 13 residues. With 3 bases removed from V and 8 bases from J, the gap between germline ends came to 8 bases. Germline loops: CDR1 MNHNS, CDR2 SASEGT. In nucleotides, the CDR3 is TGTGCCAGCAGTGAGGGCCAGGATTCACCCCTCCACTTT. Translating it yields CASSEGQDSPLHF.

This clonotype occurred a few times. The genes are TRBV9 and TRBJ2-7; TRBD1 aligns across 7 bases. CDR1 is SGDLS and CDR2 is YYNGEE in the germline V gene. V lost 2 bases, J lost 0 bases, and 5 bases stayed unmatched. This CDR3 has 15 amino acids. This CDR3 is CASSVGQASSYEQYF. The CDR3 DNA reads TGTGCCAGCAGCGTTGGACAGGCCAGCTCCTACGAGCAGTACTTC. Full variable domain (remainder filled in from reference TRBV9 and TRBJ2-7): DSGVTQTPKHLITATGQRVTLRCSPRSGDLSVYWYQQSLDQGLQFLIQYYNGEERAKGNILERFSAQQFPDLHSELNLSSLELGDSALYFCASSVGQASSYEQYFGPGTRLTVT.

This clonotype was seen at least ten times. This chain joins TRBV7-6 and TRBJ2-5; TRBD1 agrees at 7 bases. Germline loops: CDR1 SGHVS, CDR2 FNYEAQ. The CDR3 has 15 amino acids. V gave up 1 base and J gave up 2 bases; unmatched junction bases: 4. Written as DNA, the CDR3 is TGTGCCAGCAGCTTAGAGCGACAGGGTCAAGAGACCCAGTACTTC. It specifies CASSLERQGQETQYF. Together with reference TRBV7-6 and TRBJ2-5, the CDR3 gives the full variable domain: GAGVSQSPRYKVTKRGQDVALRCDPISGHVSLYWYRQALGQGPEFLTYFNYEAQQDKSGLPNDRFSAERPEGSISTLTIQRTEQRDSAMYRCASSLERQGQETQYFGPGTRLLVL.

There are many counts of this clonotype. The rearrangement uses TRBV7-6 and TRBJ2-7; D possibly corresponds to TRBD2 (5 bases). The V end lost 5 bases, the J end lost 2 bases, and 10 bases lay between the germline ends. This CDR3 is built from 13 residues. Germline CDR1 is SGHVS and CDR2 is FNYEAQ. This CDR3 reads CASSPGRTYEQYF. CDR3 sequence (DNA): TGTGCCAGCAGCCCTGGGAGAACCTACGAGCAGTACTTC.

CDR3 nucleotides: TGTGCCAGCACCCGTTTAGCGGGACTCATGAGGCAGTACTTC. Encoded protein: CASTRLAGLMRQYF. V usage is TRBV6-1 and J usage is TRBJ2-7, with TRBD2 matching 8 bases. This CDR3 contains 14 residues. V lost 7 bases, J lost 9 bases, and 14 bases stayed unmatched. Germline loops: CDR1 MNHNS, CDR2 SASEGT.

This clonotype occurred a few times. The V gene is TRBV3-1, the J gene TRBJ1-1, with D possibly TRBD1 on 6 matching bases. The CDR3 length is 15 residues. V was clipped by 4 bases and J by 2 bases, with 14 bases between them. CDR1 and CDR2 (germline): LGHDT, YNNKEL (reference sequence). CDR3 loop: CASSPRGHDNTEAFF. Here the CDR3 DNA reads TGTGCCAGCAGCCCCCGGGGACACGATAACACTGAAGCTTTCTTT.

This chain uses TRBV12-3 or TRBV12-4 with TRBJ1-5; D remains unclear. Trimming left V 6 bases short and J 6 bases short, with 15 bases between. This CDR3 spans 14 amino acids. The CDR3 bases are TGTGCCAGCAGCTCTGGGAGGGTGGTTCAGCCCCAGCATTTT. It codes for CASSSGRVVQPQHF.

This clonotype came up a few times. The V call is TRBV7-9, the J call TRBJ1-1; D is undetermined. The V end was cut by 2 bases, the J end by 2 bases, with 9 bases between. Per germline, CDR1 SEHNR and CDR2 FQNEAQ (reference sequence). The CDR3 is 14 amino acids. For the CDR3, the DNA is TGTGCCAGCAGCTTAAGAACAGCTAACACTGAAGCTTTCTTT. Amino acid sequence: CASSLRTANTEAFF.

The chain couples TRBV6-5 to TRBJ2-6; no clear D gene. V dropped 0 bases and J dropped 0 bases, with 9 bases sitting between them. Germline assignment: CDR1 MNHEY and CDR2 SVGAGI. This CDR3 is built from 17 residues. CDR3 protein: CASSYSIWTSGANVLTF. The CDR3 nucleotides read TGTGCCAGCAGTTACTCAATTTGGACCTCTGGGGCCAACGTCCTGACTTTC.

This clonotype has a count of ten or more. This chain joins TRBV20-1 and TRBJ2-1; TRBD1 is a possible D gene (5 bases). V dropped 3 bases and J dropped 3 bases, with 15 bases sitting between them. Germline loops: CDR1 DFQATT, CDR2 SNEGSKA (reference sequence). This CDR3 is built from 15 residues. The CDR3 is CSASTSQGGYNEQFF. The CDR3 DNA is TGCAGTGCTAGTACTTCCCAGGGTGGCTACAATGAGCAGTTCTTC.

This clonotype occurred a few times. This chain uses TRBV7-3 with TRBJ2-3; no clear D. This CDR3 is built from 14 residues. Germline loops: CDR1 SGHTA, CDR2 FQGTGA. Deletions cut 2 bases from V and 5 bases from J, with 11 bases between. The CDR3 is CASSLDPVQDTQYF. CDR3 DNA sequence: TGTGCCAGCAGCTTAGACCCCGTCCAAGATACGCAGTATTTT.

J is TRBJ2-5 and V is TRBV2; TRBD1 matches at 7 bases. The germline gives CDR1 SNHLY, CDR2 FYNNEI. This CDR3 is built from 15 residues. V trimming: 6 bases; J trimming: 5 bases; junction bases outside the gene matches: 12. DNA for the CDR3: TGTGCCAGCAGACCCATGACAGGGTGGGGGGAGACCCAGTACTTC. Its protein is CASRPMTGWGETQYF.

This chain connects TRBV11-2 to TRBJ2-2, with D maybe TRBD1 (6 bases). Germline assignment: CDR1 SGHAT and CDR2 FQNNGV. V lost 5 bases and J 5 bases, leaving 9 bases between the germline ends. This CDR3 is 13 amino acids long. CDR3 sequence (DNA): TGTGCCAGCAGCCCGAGGGGGACCGGGGAGCTGTTTTTT. Translated, it gives CASSPRGTGELFF.

This clonotype was detected many times. The rearrangement uses TRBV5-1 and TRBJ1-1; TRBD1 agrees at 9 bases. Unmatched junction bases numbered 5, after V lost 3 bases and J lost 5 bases. The CDR3 is made up of 14 amino acids. Germline loops: CDR1 SGHRS, CDR2 YFSETQ. The CDR3 coding sequence is TGCGCCAGCAGCTACGGACAGGGGAGAACTGAAGCTTTCTTT. This sequence encodes CASSYGQGRTEAFF.

J is TRBJ1-6 and V is TRBV12-3 or TRBV12-4, with 8 nucleotides matching TRBD1. This CDR3 contains 15 residues. V dropped 5 bases and J dropped 4; count of bases not matched to a gene: 4. The CDR3 sequence is CASSPRTGYNSPLHF. DNA of the CDR3: TGTGCCAGCAGTCCCAGGACAGGGTATAATTCACCCCTCCACTTT.

The chain employs TRBV6-2 or TRBV6-3 and TRBJ2-5; TRBD2 aligns across 13 bases. This CDR3 has 16 residues. The V segment lost 9 bases and the J segment 4 bases; nucleotides outside the gene matches: 11. Germline loops: CDR1 MNHEY, CDR2 SVGEGT. The CDR3 nucleotides read TGTGCCAGTAGAATCCTCGGACTAGCGGGAGCAGAGACCCAGTACTTC. It codes for CASRILGLAGAETQYF.